A single sample is the source of the 8 T cell receptor beta chains below, sequenced in a study of siplizumab effects on memory and regulatory T cells. Profiled with immunoSEQ multiplex PCR; TCRdb holds only in-frame clones, not every one. This table holds more than 95,000 clones, roughly 92% found once. The specimen was Tregs sorted from blood. The receptors derive from a human donor in good health.

This chain links TRBV2 with TRBJ2-7; maybe TRBD2 (6 bases). Germline loops: CDR1 SNHLY, CDR2 FYNNEI. With 7 bases removed from V and 2 bases from J, the gap between germline ends came to 18 bases. The CDR3 loop spans 15 amino acids. Written as DNA, the CDR3 is TGTGCCAGCAAACCCCACCTCGGACTACCCTACGAGCAGTACTTC. It codes for CASKPHLGLPYEQYF.

This chain uses TRBV20-1 with TRBJ1-2, with 7 positions matching TRBD1. This CDR3 is built from 11 residues. Per germline, CDR1 DFQATT and CDR2 SNEGSKA (reference sequence). The CDR3: CSPGGSYGYTF. The CDR3, as DNA: TGCTCCCCAGGGGGTTCTTATGGCTACACCTTC.

The DNA of the CDR3 is TGTGCCAGCAGCCCGGGCACTGAAGCTTTCTTT. This gives the protein CASSPGTEAFF. The J gene is TRBJ1-1, the V gene TRBV5-5; D is uncertain. Trimming took 4 bases from V and 4 from J, leaving 5 bases between them. Per the germline V gene, CDR1 is SGHKS and CDR2 is YYEKEE (reference sequence). This CDR3 spans 11 amino acids.

The gene calls are TRBV7-2 and TRBJ2-7; D might be TRBD2 (5 bases). CDR3 length equals 13 residues. Trimming took 1 base from V and 3 from J, leaving 7 bases between them. Germline CDR1 and CDR2: SGHTA and FQGNSA. CDR3 nucleotides: TGTGCCAGCAGCTTAGGAGCGGACTACGAGCAGTACTTC. This codes for CASSLGADYEQYF.

The chain has TRBV6-5 and TRBJ1-2; no firm D call. V lost 8 bases and J lost 0, with 10 bases in between. The CDR3 is 13 amino acids. CDR1 and CDR2 from the germline V gene are MNHEY and SVGAGI. CDR3 region: CASGGGANYGYTF. DNA of the CDR3: TGTGCCAGCGGAGGCGGTGCTAACTATGGCTACACCTTC.

Here the CDR3 DNA reads TGTGCCAGCAGCTTATACACTACTAATGAAAAACTGTTTTTT. Translation gives CASSLYTTNEKLFF. V is TRBV7-9 and J is TRBJ1-4; the D is unclear. Looked up from germline, CDR1 is SEHNR and CDR2 is FQNEAQ (reference sequence). The CDR3 spans 14 residues. The V end was cut by 2 bases, the J end by 2 bases, with 6 bases between.

V gene TRBV6-6 combines with J gene TRBJ1-4; perhaps TRBD1 as D (6 bases). The CDR3 extends over 12 amino acids. The germline V gene has CDR1 MNHNY and CDR2 SVGAGI (reference sequence). Trimming cost V 5 bases and J 8 bases, with 9 bases left between them. The CDR3 bases are TGTGCCAGCAGTCGCACAGGGGAAAAACTGTTTTTT. Protein product: CASSRTGEKLFF.

V is TRBV6-6 and J is TRBJ1-2; 9 bases agree with TRBD1. The J segment lost 5 bases and the V segment lost 0 bases, leaving 1 base of the junction unmatched. Germline V lookup: CDR1 MNHNY, CDR2 SVGAGI (reference sequence). The CDR3 has 14 residues. CDR3 residues: CASSYSGQGYGYTF. CDR3 bases: TGTGCCAGCAGTTACTCGGGACAGGGTTATGGCTACACCTTC.